This T cell receptor beta chain was retrieved from a study of PD-1 blockade in mismatch repair-deficient tumors. This CDR3 is built from 11 residues. Trimming stripped 5 bases from V and 8 bases from J, with 10 bases between. Germline V lookup: CDR1 SGHTA, CDR2 FQGNSA. This clone turned up a few times. Sequencing used immunoSEQ multiplex PCR; TCRdb keeps in-frame clones, though not all of them. The sample carries about 34,000 clones, around 80% recorded once. All patients were mismatch repair deficient, assessed by either PCR or immunohistochemistry. The TCR comes from an adult with mismatch repair-deficient cancer. The chain links TRBV7-2 to TRBJ2-7; D perhaps matches TRBD2 (6 bases). The source was PBMCs, collected around 6 weeks after starting pembrolizumab. DNA of the CDR3: TGTGCCAGCAGCCAGGGACTTCAGCAGTACTTC. Its protein is CASSQGLQQYF.